One T cell receptor beta chain is described in this entry. Its antigen remains unknown. The data were taken from a study of T cells in Graves' hyperthyroidism and ophthalmopathy. Calling Graves' hyperthyroidism stable meant ophthalmopathy did not progress within 18 months. Amplification of TCR beta CDR3 regions was performed using RNA transcripts as template. In the first-round RT-PCR of the TCR CDR3, the HTBI primer set was used. One entry per CDR3 protein, called by TCRdb with MiXCR from the multiplex PCR reads. The data contain about 720,000 distinct CDR3 sequences, roughly 15% of them seen just once; the ten biggest clones take up approximately 8%. Study-level results: A 13 V-J signature model discriminated ophthalmopathy versus stable hyperthyroidism. Within blood appeared most thyroid clonotypes that had expanded above 0.001.

Germline V gene sequence: CDR1 MGHRA, CDR2 YSYEKL. The length of the CDR3 is 17 residues. Trimming at V came to 1 base and at J to 7 bases, leaving 13 bases not matched to a gene. The genes are TRBV4-1 and TRBJ2-7; 10 bases match TRBD2. The TCR was taken from a man aged 18-30 years with Graves' hyperthyroidism. The material sequenced was blood. The DNA for the CDR3 is TGCGCCAGCAGCCAAGGGGCCCCGCTAGCGGGAGCGTGGGAGCAGTACTTC. Residues: CASSQGAPLAGAWEQYF.